This TCR beta chain stems from a study of HIV-infected patients and healthy controls. Study conclusions and caveats: Size-matching overweighted rare events from HIV-infected data when comparing patients with controls.

Around 450 ng RNA was reverse transcribed with alpha and beta constant-region primers. Separate chain-specific third strand synthesis with multiplexing indices produced the alpha and beta libraries. TCRdb called the 5' RACE reads again in MiXCR, with one record for every CDR3 protein. Of about 6,000 distinct CDR3 sequences listed, roughly 10% are singletons. This clonotype rates as medium-sized (0.01 to 0.1%). The antigen is undetermined. No cell fractionation was done, so the repertoire covers all unsorted peripheral blood T cells. V gave up 0 bases and J gave up 6 bases, with 5 bases separating them. CDR3 size: 13 residues. CDR1 and CDR2 from the germline V gene are SGHAT and FQNNGV.

This TCR derives from an adult with HIV infection. The chain employs TRBV11-2 and TRBJ2-2; no definite D call. Sample: blood, taken before antiretroviral therapy. The CDR3 region is CASSLERSGELFF. The CDR3 bases are TGTGCCAGCAGCTTAGAACGTTCCGGGGAGCTGTTTTTT. Together with reference TRBV11-2 and TRBJ2-2, the CDR3 gives the full variable domain: EAGVAQSPRYKIIEKRQSVAFWCNPISGHATLYWYQQILGQGPKLLIQFQNNGVVDDSQLPKDRFSAERLKGVDSTLKIQPAKLEDSAVYLCASSLERSGELFFGEGSRLTVL.